The entry below gives a single TCR beta chain sequence along with its context. Its target antigen remains unknown. Base qualities are missing; no much larger clone stands one base away. The library was made by PCR. DNA from cultured CD4+ T cells underwent TCR sequencing with the Oncomine TCR Beta short-read assay at the Johns Hopkins FTIC core. The QIAamp micro DNA kit was used to extract genomic DNA from the cultured CD4+ T cells. The Oncomine TCR Beta libraries from cultured CD4+ T cells were pooled using unique dual indexes and then sequenced on an Illumina iSeq 100. The published analysis was carried out like this. Non-productive sequences were removed, and CDR3s not starting with C, not ending with F or W, or shorter than 7 amino acids were discarded. The MANAFEST web application identified antigen-specific clonotypes by comparing peptide-stimulated wells against reference wells and other culture wells. For a clone to be called positive, the clone needed an FDR below 0.05, an odds ratio above 5, and a productive frequency above 0.1% in at least two of three replicate wells. A clonotype was classed as cross-reactive if the clonotype showed significant expansion both in SARS-CoV-2 spike wells and in at least one common cold coronavirus spike condition. Using R version 3.6.1, CDR3 homology was evaluated through Levenshtein distances (stringdist) along with unrooted phylogenetic trees (ape). The public reads were run again by TCRdb, first through fastp at Q25 and then through MiXCR, and only productive beta chains were kept. Each record represents a unique CDR3 protein, reported with the most common genes and DNA among its rows. V and J calls and clone size were set by TCRdb, not the authors. The sample has some 6,500 distinct CDR3 sequences on record, roughly 50% of them singletons. Of the sample, about 22% is held by the ten largest clones.

CDR1 and CDR2, looked up from the germline V gene, are MDHEN and SYDVKM. Counted from cysteine to phenylalanine, this CDR3 has 14 amino acids. Solely the CDR3 DNA is kept, with 42 bases framed from the first base. V is reduced by 7 bases and J by 6 bases, leaving a spacing of 15 bases between them. The data belong to a study of vaccination and CD4 T cells after COVID-19 (dated by TCRdb to 2021 to 2024). Broadly, across the study: The convalescent cohort included six males and four females, with two Hispanic individuals, seven Caucasians, two Asians and one multiracial person. Two doses of either the Pfizer-BioNTech BNT162b2 vaccine (n=8) or the Moderna mRNA-1273 vaccine (n=2) were administered to participants. Post-COVID blood samples from convalescent patients were collected a median of about 100 days after diagnosis, with a range of 35 to 161 days. Post-vaccine blood samples were taken a median of about 72 days after the second vaccine dose, with a range of roughly 13 to 250 days. For stimulating the cultures, overlapping spike peptide pools were used, derived from SARS-CoV-2 as well as from the common cold coronaviruses HCoV-NL63, HCoV-OC43 and HCoV-229E. As controls, cultures received a CEFX viral epitope pool (the positive control), an HIV-1 Nef peptide pool (the negative control), or no peptide at all. In around ten COVID-19 convalescent patients and a handful of infection-naive healthy vaccine recipients, the spike-specific CD4+ TCR repertoire before mRNA vaccination was compared with the repertoire after mRNA vaccination. At the TCR clonotype level, an earlier paper using these donors assessed memory CD4+ T cell crossreactivity between SARS-CoV-2 and common cold coronavirus spike proteins. Study-level results and caveats: An increase in the median number of SARS-CoV-2-reactive clonotypes from 20 to 25 after infection to approximately 41 after vaccination was observed, but the change was not found to be significant. Relatively few convalescent patients were included in the study, and early timepoints after natural infection were not analyzed. Of the vaccine-specific clones in convalescent patients, 304 of 307, or nearly all, reacted only to SARS-CoV-2 spike and did not cross-react with common cold coronaviruses. Among the post-vaccine SARS-CoV-2-reactive clones in convalescent patients, a median around 90% showed up only after vaccination, which suggests vaccine-specific priming.

The treatment or condition label, as the study defines it: roughly 10-day PBMC culture with coronavirus spike peptide pools or control peptides (ViraFEST assay). CD4+ T cells from unexposed donors were collected before the COVID-19 pandemic (2011-2018). The ViraFEST assay was used in the study, in which antigen-specific T cells were expanded with peptide pools and expanded clonotypes were subsequently identified by TCR sequencing. PBMCs were cultured at roughly 2 million per well in IMDM supplemented with around 5.5% human AB serum and about 10 IU/ml IL-2, with approximately 9.2 ug/ml peptide pools added. On days 3 and 7, half of the culture medium was replaced with fresh IL-2-containing medium. After 10 days of culture, CD4+ T cells were isolated by negative selection using the EasySep CD4+ T cell isolation kit. Unexposed donor CD4+ T cells were tested for reactivity to SARS-CoV-2 S and N and four common cold coronavirus spike pools, as cell number allowed. Ficoll-Paque Plus gradient centrifugation was used to isolate PBMCs from whole blood, and the isolated PBMCs were then either used fresh or cryopreserved at -140C. Culture conditions were generally each tested in triplicate wells. The leukapheresis product used for the unexposed donors was purchased from a commercial source.

The sequence links TRBV28 to TRBJ2-2; the D segment cannot be called with confidence. Sequenced material: CD4+ T cells from blood, cultured in vitro. The clonotype comes from a human donor in good health. The nucleotide sequence reads TGTGCCAGCACCAAACGGCGGTCCTCCGGGGAGCTGTTTTTT. Its protein product is CASTKRRSSGELFF.